The 27 T cell receptor beta chains listed next were all sequenced from one sample in a study of beta chain features in type 1 diabetes. Their specific antigens are unknown. Expressed TCRB transcripts were sequenced because the entire RNA isolate underwent reverse transcription. Only in-frame clones appear in the TCRdb table, and some are missing; sequencing was by immunoSEQ multiplex PCR. The data show a few hundred thousand clones, about 14% seen once. General study points: TCRB CDR3s were moderately but significantly shorter in Type 1 diabetes patients in all four CD4+ subsets.

Specimen: naive CD4+ T cells from blood. Every receptor here comes from a young woman with type 1 diabetes.

CDR3 loop: CASSQEFWGPEAFF. The DNA of the CDR3 is TGCGCCAGCAGCCAAGAATTTTGGGGGCCTGAAGCTTTCTTT. The rearrangement links TRBV4-3 to TRBJ1-1; possible D gene TRBD1, 6 bases. V lost 0 bases and J lost 6, with 11 bases in between. Germline CDR1 and CDR2: LGHNA and YSLEER. This CDR3 has 14 amino acids.

In this sample, this clone turned up a few times. The chain is built from TRBV7-9 and TRBJ2-7; 8 bases are shared with TRBD2. This CDR3 has 14 residues. Per germline, CDR1 SEHNR and CDR2 FQNEAQ (reference sequence). The trim removed 5 bases at V and 3 bases at J, leaving 6 bases unmatched. DNA for the CDR3: TGTGCCAGCAGCCCTGGACTAGCTGGCTACGAGCAGTACTTC. This encodes CASSPGLAGYEQYF. Filled out from reference TRBV7-9 and TRBJ2-7, the complete variable domain reads DTGVSQNPRHKITKRGQNVTFRCDPISEHNRLYWYRQTLGQGPEFLTYFQNEAQLEKSRLLSDRFSAERPKGSFSTLEIQRTEQGDSAMYLCASSPGLAGYEQYFGPGTRLTVT.

V usage is TRBV13 and J usage is TRBJ1-2; 8 nucleotides agree with TRBD1. This CDR3 has 14 amino acids. V was pared by 7 bases and J by 5 bases, with 9 bases of the junction left unmatched. CDR1 and CDR2 from the germline V gene are PRHDT and FYEKMQ (reference sequence). This CDR3 is CASTIRQGSYGYTF. The CDR3, as DNA: TGTGCCAGCACCATAAGACAGGGGAGTTATGGCTACACCTTC.

This clone came up a few times. The V and J genes are TRBV4-3 and TRBJ2-1; possible D gene TRBD1, 5 bases. Per the germline V gene, CDR1 is LGHNA and CDR2 is YSLEER. V was shortened by 0 bases and J by 0 bases, with 9 bases between the two germline ends. This CDR3 is 16 amino acids long. CDR3 DNA: TGCGCCAGCAGCCAAGAATGGGGCTACTCCTACAATGAGCAGTTCTTC. Translating gives CASSQEWGYSYNEQFF.

The chain has TRBV5-4 and TRBJ2-5, with TRBD2 matching over 10 bases. Germline V CDR1 and CDR2: SGHNT, YYREEE (reference sequence). Losses at the gene ends were 3 bases for V and 0 bases for J; bases not matched to a gene: 5. The CDR3 has 16 amino acids. The CDR3 DNA is TGTGCCAGCAGCTCCGGACTAGCGGCATACCAAGAGACCCAGTACTTC. Its protein product is CASSSGLAAYQETQYF.

This clone has just a few counts. V gene TRBV7-9 combines with J gene TRBJ1-3, with D uncertain. V was cut by 2 bases and J by 0 bases, with 8 bases left in between. CDR3 length equals 15 residues. The germline CDR1 and CDR2 sequences are SEHNR and FQNEAQ (reference sequence). DNA for the CDR3: TGTGCCAGCAGCTTAAACAGCCTCTCTGGAAACACCATATATTTT. Translating gives CASSLNSLSGNTIYF.

The chain joins TRBV7-8 to TRBJ2-7; D gene ambiguous. Germline V CDR1 and CDR2: SGHVS, FQNEAQ. The V end was cut by 1 base, the J end by 4 bases, with 11 bases between. CDR3 size: 14 residues. This CDR3 is CASSLGGYSYEQYF. The CDR3 DNA sequence: TGTGCCAGCAGCTTAGGCGGTTACTCTTACGAGCAGTACTTC.

This chain uses TRBV20-1 with TRBJ1-1; D not certain. The CDR3 totals 11 residues. Trimming took 3 bases from V and 4 from J, leaving 6 bases between them. Germline CDR1 reads DFQATT; CDR2 reads SNEGSKA (reference sequence). This chain's CDR3 is CSASPRTEAFF. CDR3 nucleotide sequence: TGCAGTGCTAGTCCCCGCACTGAAGCTTTCTTT.

The J gene is TRBJ2-3, the V gene TRBV7-2, with 7 bases lining up with TRBD2. Germline V gene data show CDR1 as SGHTA and CDR2 as FQGNSA. The J segment lost 3 bases and the V segment lost 2 bases, leaving 11 bases of the junction unmatched. The CDR3 extends over 17 amino acids. The CDR3 nucleotides are TGTGCCAGCAGCTTAATGGGACCGGCCGGGGGGACAGATACGCAGTATTTT. As protein: CASSLMGPAGGTDTQYF.

The chain recombines TRBV30 with TRBJ2-3; 11 bases are shared with TRBD2. This CDR3 is 16 amino acids long. The germline gives CDR1 GTSNPN, CDR2 SVGIG (reference sequence). V shed 1 base, J shed 3 bases, and the junction held 6 bases outside the gene matches. This CDR3 is CAWSAGTSGLTDTQYF. The CDR3 bases are TGTGCCTGGAGTGCTGGGACTAGCGGACTGACAGATACGCAGTATTTT. Using reference TRBV30 and TRBJ2-3 for the parts outside the CDR3, the full variable domain is SQTIHQWPATLVQPVGSPLSLECTVEGTSNPNLYWYRQAAGRGLQLLFYSVGIGQISSEVPQNLSASRPQDRQFILSSKKLLLSDSGFYLCAWSAGTSGLTDTQYFGPGTRLTVL.

This clone was counted between two and nine times. The chain combines TRBV28 with TRBJ2-5, with 13 bases that match TRBD2. Germline assignment: CDR1 MDHEN and CDR2 SYDVKM. The CDR3 contains 18 residues. V shed 2 bases and J 5 bases; nucleotides not matched to a gene: 11. The CDR3 spells CASSLTPTSGRARETQYF. The CDR3 nucleotides are TGTGCCAGCAGTTTAACCCCCACTAGCGGGAGGGCCCGGGAGACCCAGTACTTC.

The table lists this clone with a few counts. Here the CDR3 reads CASSWTGGEEQYF. As DNA, the CDR3 is TGTGCCAGCAGCTGGACAGGCGGTGAGGAGCAGTACTTC. The chain carries TRBV7-2 and TRBJ2-7; 7 bases match TRBD1. V shed 4 bases, J shed 7 bases, and the junction held 7 bases outside the gene matches. Germline CDR1 is SGHTA and CDR2 is FQGNSA. The CDR3 is 13 residues long. Using reference TRBV7-2 and TRBJ2-7 for the parts outside the CDR3, the full variable domain is GAGVSQSPSNKVTEKGKDVELRCDPISGHTALYWYRQSLGQGLEFLIYFQGNSAPDKSGLPSDRFSAERTGGSVSTLTIQRTQQEDSAVYLCASSWTGGEEQYFGPGTRLTVT.

The chain uses TRBV30 and TRBJ1-4; 7 bases line up with TRBD1. V was pared by 0 bases and J by 4 bases, with 11 bases of the junction left unmatched. Germline CDR1 reads GTSNPN; CDR2 reads SVGIG (reference sequence). The CDR3 sequence is 17 residues long. The CDR3 is CAWSVTDWGQINEKLFF. Here the CDR3 DNA reads TGTGCCTGGAGTGTAACCGACTGGGGACAGATTAATGAAAAACTGTTTTTT.

The chain carries TRBV11-2 and TRBJ2-5, with D tentatively TRBD2 (5 bases). The CDR3 has 15 amino acids. V shed 5 bases and J shed 0 bases, with 13 bases lying between them. From germline, CDR1 is SGHAT and CDR2 FQNNGV. The CDR3 is CASSPWTRYQETQYF. The CDR3 DNA follows: TGTGCCAGCAGCCCGTGGACTCGGTACCAAGAGACCCAGTACTTC. Full variable domain (outside the CDR3, taken from reference TRBV11-2 and TRBJ2-5): EAGVAQSPRYKIIEKRQSVAFWCNPISGHATLYWYQQILGQGPKLLIQFQNNGVVDDSQLPKDRFSAERLKGVDSTLKIQPAKLEDSAVYLCASSPWTRYQETQYFGPGTRLLVL.

This clone has just a few counts. The gene calls are TRBV7-2 and TRBJ2-1, with D tentatively TRBD2 (6 bases). The CDR3 covers 14 residues. CDR1 and CDR2 from the germline V gene are SGHTA and FQGNSA. V was trimmed by 0 bases and J by 7 bases, leaving 10 bases between them. Here the CDR3 reads CASSLAFGGNEQFF. DNA of the CDR3: TGTGCCAGCAGCTTAGCGTTTGGGGGGAATGAGCAGTTCTTC.

V is TRBV18 and J is TRBJ2-1, with 10 bases matching TRBD1. This CDR3 contains 18 residues. Unmatched junction bases numbered 11, after V lost 3 bases and J lost 3 bases. Germline CDR1 reads KGHSH; CDR2 reads LQKENI. CDR3 in DNA: TGTGCCAGCTCACCTTTCGAGACAGGGGGCGCTGGCTACAATGAGCAGTTCTTC. This encodes CASSPFETGGAGYNEQFF.

The genes are TRBV7-9 and TRBJ2-3, with 7 bases matching TRBD1. This CDR3 has 13 residues. Germline V gene sequence: CDR1 SEHNR, CDR2 FQNEAQ (reference sequence). The V gene end was trimmed by 4 bases and the J gene end by 13 bases; junction bases not matched to a gene: 11. CDR3 DNA: TGTGCCAGCAGCTCCACGAGGACAGGCAGCAAGTATTTT. This encodes CASSSTRTGSKYF. The whole variable domain, remainder taken from reference TRBV7-9 and TRBJ2-3, is DTGVSQNPRHKITKRGQNVTFRCDPISEHNRLYWYRQTLGQGPEFLTYFQNEAQLEKSRLLSDRFSAERPKGSFSTLEIQRTEQGDSAMYLCASSSTRTGSKYFGPGTRLTVL.

The chain uses TRBV10-3 and TRBJ2-1, with 7 bases matching TRBD2. Germline V gene lookup returns CDR1 ENHRY and CDR2 SYGVKD. After removal of 5 bases from V and 7 bases from J, the junction contained 11 bases not matched to a gene. The CDR3 is made up of 15 amino acids. DNA of the CDR3: TGTGCCATCAGTTCCCGGGGACTAACGGGGAATGAGCAGTTCTTC. Amino acid sequence: CAISSRGLTGNEQFF.

The chain carries TRBV5-1 and TRBJ2-5; 10 positions agree with TRBD2. Germline V gene sequence: CDR1 SGHRS, CDR2 YFSETQ. This CDR3 is built from 15 residues. The junction had 3 bases not matched to a gene; V was cut back by 1 base and J by 3 bases. The CDR3 loop reads CASSLILAGEETQYF. The CDR3 DNA is TGCGCCAGCAGCTTGATCCTAGCGGGGGAAGAGACCCAGTACTTC.

There are a few counts of this clone. This specimen includes other DNA sequences encoding the same CDR3. The rearrangement joins TRBV11-2 to TRBJ1-4, with TRBD1 identical over 7 bases. The ends lost 5 bases at V and 8 bases at J; junction bases unmatched: 8. The CDR3 totals 14 residues. The germline gives CDR1 SGHAT, CDR2 FQNNGV. The CDR3 DNA reads TGTGCCAGCAGCCCACGACAGGGCAGGGAAAAACTGTTTTTT. Its translation: CASSPRQGREKLFF.

This rearrangement joins TRBV10-3 to TRBJ2-1, with a tentative D call TRBD1 (5 bases). This CDR3 spans 14 amino acids. Trimming shortened V by 10 bases and J by 11 bases, and 24 bases separated the two germline ends. Germline V gene sequence: CDR1 ENHRY, CDR2 SYGVKD. The CDR3 loop is CATQTGSTTMQQFF. CDR3 nucleotide sequence: TGTGCCACCCAAACAGGTTCTACTACAATGCAGCAGTTCTTC.

V gene TRBV4-1 combines with J gene TRBJ1-5; TRBD1 might be the D (6 bases). The CDR3 spans 15 residues. V dropped 4 bases and J dropped 3 bases, with 13 bases sitting between them. Per the germline V gene, CDR1 is MGHRA and CDR2 is YSYEKL. CDR3 residues: CASSLGHQDNQPQHF. For the CDR3, the DNA is TGCGCCAGCAGCCTGGGACACCAAGACAATCAGCCCCAGCATTTT.

The V gene is TRBV7-8, the J gene TRBJ1-1; a possible D gene is TRBD1 (5 bases). The CDR3 is 16 amino acids. Looked up from germline, CDR1 is SGHVS and CDR2 is FQNEAQ. Trimming removed 5 bases from V and 7 bases from J, with 23 bases in between. This chain's CDR3 is CASSPRVLGNKLEAFF. The CDR3 nucleotides read TGTGCCAGCAGCCCCAGGGTTCTGGGAAATAAACTTGAAGCTTTCTTT.

This clone was observed a handful of times. This chain joins TRBV11-3 and TRBJ1-1, with TRBD1 matching over 7 bases. Germline V gene sequence: CDR1 SGHNT, CDR2 YENEEA. Trimming took 5 bases from V and 9 from J; bases not matched to a gene: 6. This CDR3 region has 12 residues. DNA for the CDR3: TGTGCCAGCAGCCCCCGACAGGGCCAAGCTTTCTTT. It translates to CASSPRQGQAFF.

The chain combines TRBV2 with TRBJ1-1; D possibly corresponds to TRBD1 (5 bases). CDR1 and CDR2 (germline): SNHLY, FYNNEI. Deletions cut 8 bases from V and 1 base from J, with 11 bases between. This CDR3 comprises 13 residues. The CDR3 DNA reads TGTGCCAGCTATCTTGACAGGAACACTGAAGCTTTCTTT. It specifies CASYLDRNTEAFF.

This clone was counted a few times. The rearrangement joins TRBV6-5 to TRBJ2-1; 11 bases are shared with TRBD2. With 0 bases clipped from V and 8 bases from J, the junction kept 6 bases outside the gene matches. The CDR3 is made up of 16 amino acids. The V gene's germline CDR1 is MNHEY and CDR2 SVGAGI. The CDR3 DNA is TGTGCCAGCAGTTACTCGTCCCTAGCGGGAGGCCATGAGCAGTTCTTC. This gives the protein CASSYSSLAGGHEQFF.

This clone was observed a handful of times. The V call is TRBV19, the J call TRBJ1-1; D is unclear. This CDR3 spans 13 amino acids. The ends were cut back, 5 bases at V and 1 base at J, with 8 bases in the middle. Germline lookup yields CDR1 LNHDA and CDR2 SQIVND (reference sequence). The CDR3 DNA is TGTGCCAGTAGTCTCCGGGAGAACACTGAAGCTTTCTTT. Translation: CASSLRENTEAFF.